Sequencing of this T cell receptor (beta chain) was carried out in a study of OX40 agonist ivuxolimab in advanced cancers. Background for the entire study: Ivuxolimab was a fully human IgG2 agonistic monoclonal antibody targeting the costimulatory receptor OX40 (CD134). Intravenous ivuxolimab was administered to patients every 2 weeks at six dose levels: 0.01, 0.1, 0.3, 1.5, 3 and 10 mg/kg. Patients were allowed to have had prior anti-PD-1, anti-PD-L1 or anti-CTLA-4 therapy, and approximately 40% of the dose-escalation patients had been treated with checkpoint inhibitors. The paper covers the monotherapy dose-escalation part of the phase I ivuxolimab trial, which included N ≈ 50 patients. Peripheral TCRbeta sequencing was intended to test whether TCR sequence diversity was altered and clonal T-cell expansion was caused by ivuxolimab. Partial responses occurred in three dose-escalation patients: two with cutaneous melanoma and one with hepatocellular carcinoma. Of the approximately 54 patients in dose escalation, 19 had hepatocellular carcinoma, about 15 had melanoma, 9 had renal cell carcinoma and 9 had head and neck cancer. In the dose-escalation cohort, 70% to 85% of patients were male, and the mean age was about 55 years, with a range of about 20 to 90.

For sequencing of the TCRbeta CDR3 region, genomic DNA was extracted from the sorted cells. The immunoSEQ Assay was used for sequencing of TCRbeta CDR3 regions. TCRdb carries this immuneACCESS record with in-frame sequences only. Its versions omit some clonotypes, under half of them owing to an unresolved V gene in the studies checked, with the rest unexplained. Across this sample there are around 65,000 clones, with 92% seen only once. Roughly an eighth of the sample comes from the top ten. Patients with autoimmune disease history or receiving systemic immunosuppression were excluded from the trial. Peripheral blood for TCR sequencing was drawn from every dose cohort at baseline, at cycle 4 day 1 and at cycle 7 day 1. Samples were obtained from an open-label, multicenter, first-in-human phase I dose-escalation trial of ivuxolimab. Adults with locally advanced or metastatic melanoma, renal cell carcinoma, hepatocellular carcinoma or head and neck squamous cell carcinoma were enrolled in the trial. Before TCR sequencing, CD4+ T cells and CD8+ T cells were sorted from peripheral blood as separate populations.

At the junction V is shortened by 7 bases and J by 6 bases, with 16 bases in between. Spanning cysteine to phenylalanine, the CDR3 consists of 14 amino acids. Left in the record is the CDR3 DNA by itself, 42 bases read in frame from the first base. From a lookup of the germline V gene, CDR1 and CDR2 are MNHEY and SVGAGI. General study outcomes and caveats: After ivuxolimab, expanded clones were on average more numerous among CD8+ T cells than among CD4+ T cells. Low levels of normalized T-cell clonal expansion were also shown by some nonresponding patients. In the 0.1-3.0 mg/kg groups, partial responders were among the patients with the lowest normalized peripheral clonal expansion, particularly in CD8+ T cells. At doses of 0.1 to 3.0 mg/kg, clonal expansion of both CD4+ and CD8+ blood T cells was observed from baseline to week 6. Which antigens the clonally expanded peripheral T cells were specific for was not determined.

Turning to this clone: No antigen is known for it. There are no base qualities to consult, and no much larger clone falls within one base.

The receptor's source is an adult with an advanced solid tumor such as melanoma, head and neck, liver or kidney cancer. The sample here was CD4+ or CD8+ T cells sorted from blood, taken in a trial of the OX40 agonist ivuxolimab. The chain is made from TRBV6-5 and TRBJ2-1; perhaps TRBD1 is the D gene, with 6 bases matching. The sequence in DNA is TGTGCCAGCAATTCGGGACACCCCCTCAATGAGCAGTTCTTC. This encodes CASNSGHPLNEQFF.